This entry concerns a single T cell receptor beta chain. The sample comes from a study of blood T cell repertoires in COVID-19. Study context: Researchers got acute and convalescent COVID-19 samples from the United States, Italy and Spain. T cells, B-cell-depleted T cells, or PBMCs provided the cDNA or gDNA that served as material.

Germline CDR1 is KGHSH and CDR2 is LQKENI. J was trimmed by 4 bases and V by 2 bases; bases with no gene match: 13. The CDR3 has 20 amino acids. Per the authors' pipeline: The authors estimated nucleated cell counts from reference gene primer amplification. Method: immunoSEQ multiplex PCR; TCRdb's copy keeps in-frame clones and lacks some. The DNA was the basis for D and trimming; V, J and clone size are from that table. The sample includes 25,000 to 35,000 clones, 55% to 75% seen only once; the top ten take about 21%. The chain combines TRBV18 with TRBJ2-2; TRBD2 aligns across 13 bases. The sample consisted of peripheral blood. The clonotype was recovered from a boy younger than 10 with active or convalescent COVID-19. The CDR3 protein is CASSPKRLAGGPRGTGELFF. The CDR3 nucleotides are TGTGCCAGCTCACCAAAGAGACTAGCGGGAGGCCCGAGGGGCACCGGGGAGCTGTTTTTT.